The clone carrying this T cell receptor (beta chain) was detected only once. These data originate in a study of blood T cell repertoires in COVID-19. Method: immunoSEQ multiplex PCR; TCRdb's copy keeps in-frame clones and lacks some. The repertoire has under 200,000 clones, roughly 93% of them found once; the top ten carry approximately 5%. The clonotype originates from a man aged 18 to 30 with COVID-19, enrolled during active disease. Source material: peripheral blood.

CDR3 residues: CASSMFGLASGELFF. DNA of the CDR3: TGTGCCAGTAGTATGTTCGGACTAGCGAGCGGGGAGCTGTTTTTT. The chain combines TRBV19 with TRBJ2-2; 9 nucleotides align to TRBD2. Losses at the gene ends were 3 bases for V and 7 bases for J; bases not matched to a gene: 6. Germline V gene lookup returns CDR1 LNHDA and CDR2 SQIVND (reference sequence). The CDR3 is made up of 15 amino acids. The variable domain in full, with the rest retrieved from reference TRBV19 and TRBJ2-2, is DGGITQSPKYLFRKEGQNVTLSCEQNLNHDAMYWYRQDPGQGLRLIYYSQIVNDFQKGDIAEGYSVSREKKESFPLTVTSAQKNPTAFYLCASSMFGLASGELFFGEGSRLTVL.